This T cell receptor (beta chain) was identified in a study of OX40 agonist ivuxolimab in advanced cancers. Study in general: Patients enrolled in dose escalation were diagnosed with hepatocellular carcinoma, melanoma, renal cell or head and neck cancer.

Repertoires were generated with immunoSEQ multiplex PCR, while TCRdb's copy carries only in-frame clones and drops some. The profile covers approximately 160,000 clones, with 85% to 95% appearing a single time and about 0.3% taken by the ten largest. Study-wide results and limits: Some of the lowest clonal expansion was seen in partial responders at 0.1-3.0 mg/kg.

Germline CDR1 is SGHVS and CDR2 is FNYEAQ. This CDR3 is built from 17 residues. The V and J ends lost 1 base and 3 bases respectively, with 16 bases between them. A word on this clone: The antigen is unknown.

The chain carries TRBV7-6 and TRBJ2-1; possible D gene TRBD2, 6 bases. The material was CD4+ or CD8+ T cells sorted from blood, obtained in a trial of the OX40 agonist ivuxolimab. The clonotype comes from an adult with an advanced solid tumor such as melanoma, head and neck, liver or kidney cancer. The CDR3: CASSLGLGLAVYNEQFF. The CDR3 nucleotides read TGTGCCAGCAGCTTAGGTTTAGGGTTAGCGGTCTACAATGAGCAGTTCTTC.